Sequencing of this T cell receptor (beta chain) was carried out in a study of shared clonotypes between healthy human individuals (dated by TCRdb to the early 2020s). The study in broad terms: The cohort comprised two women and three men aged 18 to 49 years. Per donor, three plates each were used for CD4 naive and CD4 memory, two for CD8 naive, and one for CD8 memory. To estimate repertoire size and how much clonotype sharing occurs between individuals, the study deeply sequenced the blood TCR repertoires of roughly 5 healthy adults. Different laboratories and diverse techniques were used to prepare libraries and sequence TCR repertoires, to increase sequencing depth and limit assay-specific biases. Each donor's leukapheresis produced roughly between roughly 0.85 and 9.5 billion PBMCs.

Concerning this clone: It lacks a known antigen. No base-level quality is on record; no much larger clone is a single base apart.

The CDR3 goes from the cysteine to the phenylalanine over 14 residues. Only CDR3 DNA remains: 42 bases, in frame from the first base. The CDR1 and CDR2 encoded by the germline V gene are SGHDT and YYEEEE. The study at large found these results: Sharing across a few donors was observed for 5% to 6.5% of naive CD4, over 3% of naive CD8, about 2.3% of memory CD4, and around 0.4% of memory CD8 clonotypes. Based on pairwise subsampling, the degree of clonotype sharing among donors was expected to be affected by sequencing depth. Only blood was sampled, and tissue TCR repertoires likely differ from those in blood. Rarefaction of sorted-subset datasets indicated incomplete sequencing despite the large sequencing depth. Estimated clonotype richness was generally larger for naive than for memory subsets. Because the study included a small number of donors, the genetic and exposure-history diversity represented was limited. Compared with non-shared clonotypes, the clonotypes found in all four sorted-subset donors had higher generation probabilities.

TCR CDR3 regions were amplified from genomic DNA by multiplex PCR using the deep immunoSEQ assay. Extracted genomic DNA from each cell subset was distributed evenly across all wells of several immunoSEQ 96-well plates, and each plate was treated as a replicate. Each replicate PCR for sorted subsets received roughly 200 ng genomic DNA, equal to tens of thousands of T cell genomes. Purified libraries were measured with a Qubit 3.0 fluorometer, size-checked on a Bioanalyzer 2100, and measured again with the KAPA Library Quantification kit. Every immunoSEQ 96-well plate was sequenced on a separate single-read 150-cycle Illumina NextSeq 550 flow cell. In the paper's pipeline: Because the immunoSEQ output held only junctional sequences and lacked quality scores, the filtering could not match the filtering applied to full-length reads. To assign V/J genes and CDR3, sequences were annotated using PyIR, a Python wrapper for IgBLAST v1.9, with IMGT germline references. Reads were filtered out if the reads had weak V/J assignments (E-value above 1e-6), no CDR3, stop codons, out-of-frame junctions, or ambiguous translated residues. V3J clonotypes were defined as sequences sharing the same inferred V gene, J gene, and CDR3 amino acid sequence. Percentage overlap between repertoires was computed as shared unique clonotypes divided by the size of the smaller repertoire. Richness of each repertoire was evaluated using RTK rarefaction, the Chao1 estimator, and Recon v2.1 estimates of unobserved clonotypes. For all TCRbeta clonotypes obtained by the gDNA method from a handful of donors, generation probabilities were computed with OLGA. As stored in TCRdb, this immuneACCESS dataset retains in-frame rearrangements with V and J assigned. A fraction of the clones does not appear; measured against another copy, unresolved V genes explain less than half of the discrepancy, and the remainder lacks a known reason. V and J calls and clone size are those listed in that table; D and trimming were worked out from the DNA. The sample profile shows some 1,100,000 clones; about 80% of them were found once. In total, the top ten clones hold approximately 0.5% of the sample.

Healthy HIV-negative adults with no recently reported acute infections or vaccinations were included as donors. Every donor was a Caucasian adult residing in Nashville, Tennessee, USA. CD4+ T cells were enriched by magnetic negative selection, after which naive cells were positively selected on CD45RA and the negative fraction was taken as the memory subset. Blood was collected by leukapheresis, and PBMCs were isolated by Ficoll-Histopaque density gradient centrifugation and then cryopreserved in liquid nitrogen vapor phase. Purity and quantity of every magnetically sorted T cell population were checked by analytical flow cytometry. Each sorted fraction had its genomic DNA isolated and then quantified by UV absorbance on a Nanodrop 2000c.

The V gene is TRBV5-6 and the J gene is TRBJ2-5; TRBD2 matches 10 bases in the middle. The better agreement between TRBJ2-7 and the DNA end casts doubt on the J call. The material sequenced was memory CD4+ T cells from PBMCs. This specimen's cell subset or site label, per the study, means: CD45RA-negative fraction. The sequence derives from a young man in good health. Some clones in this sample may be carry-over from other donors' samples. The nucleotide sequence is TGTGCCAGCAGGGAAATAGCGGGAGGCTACGAGCAGTACTTC. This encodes CASREIAGGYEQYF.